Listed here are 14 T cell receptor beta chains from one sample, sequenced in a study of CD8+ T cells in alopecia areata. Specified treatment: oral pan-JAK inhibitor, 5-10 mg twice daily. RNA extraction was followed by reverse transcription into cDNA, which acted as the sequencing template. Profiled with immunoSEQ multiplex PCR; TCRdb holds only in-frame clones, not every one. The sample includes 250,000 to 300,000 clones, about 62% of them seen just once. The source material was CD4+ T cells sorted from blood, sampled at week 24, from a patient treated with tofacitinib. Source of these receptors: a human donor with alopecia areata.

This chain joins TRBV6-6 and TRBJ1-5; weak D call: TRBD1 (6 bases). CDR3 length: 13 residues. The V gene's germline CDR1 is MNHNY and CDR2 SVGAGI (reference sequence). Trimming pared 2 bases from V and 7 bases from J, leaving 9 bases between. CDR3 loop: CASSYPGGQPQHF. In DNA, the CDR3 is TGTGCCAGCAGTTACCCGGGGGGCCAGCCCCAGCATTTT.

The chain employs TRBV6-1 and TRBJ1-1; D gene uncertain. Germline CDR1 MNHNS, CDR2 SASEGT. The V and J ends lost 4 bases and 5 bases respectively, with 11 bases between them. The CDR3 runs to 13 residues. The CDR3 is CASSVLRGTEAFF. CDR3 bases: TGTGCCAGCAGTGTTTTGCGGGGAACTGAAGCTTTCTTT.

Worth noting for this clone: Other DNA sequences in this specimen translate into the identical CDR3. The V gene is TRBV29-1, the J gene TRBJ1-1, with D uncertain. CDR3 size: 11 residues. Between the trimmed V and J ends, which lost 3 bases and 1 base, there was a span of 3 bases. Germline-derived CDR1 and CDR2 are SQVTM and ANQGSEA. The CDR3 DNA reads TGCAGCGTTGACAGGAACACTGAAGCTTTCTTT. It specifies CSVDRNTEAFF.

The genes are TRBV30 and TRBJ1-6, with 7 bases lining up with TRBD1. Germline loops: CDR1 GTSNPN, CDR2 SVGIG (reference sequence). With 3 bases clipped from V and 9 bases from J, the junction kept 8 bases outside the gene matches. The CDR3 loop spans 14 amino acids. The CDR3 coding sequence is TGTGCCTGGAGATTACAGGGGACGAGTTCACCCCTCCACTTT. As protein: CAWRLQGTSSPLHF.

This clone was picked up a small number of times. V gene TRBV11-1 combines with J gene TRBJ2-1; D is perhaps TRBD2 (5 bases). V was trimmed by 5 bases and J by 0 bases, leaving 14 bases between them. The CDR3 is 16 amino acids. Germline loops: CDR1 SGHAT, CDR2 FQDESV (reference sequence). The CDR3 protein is CASSPAELPSYNEQFF. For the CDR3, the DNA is TGTGCCAGCAGCCCAGCGGAGCTCCCCTCCTACAATGAGCAGTTCTTC. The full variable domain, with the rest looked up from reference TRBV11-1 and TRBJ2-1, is EAEVAQSPRYKITEKSQAVAFWCDPISGHATLYWYRQILGQGPELLVQFQDESVVDDSQLPKDRFSAERLKGVDSTLKIQPAELGDSAMYLCASSPAELPSYNEQFFGPGTRLTVL.

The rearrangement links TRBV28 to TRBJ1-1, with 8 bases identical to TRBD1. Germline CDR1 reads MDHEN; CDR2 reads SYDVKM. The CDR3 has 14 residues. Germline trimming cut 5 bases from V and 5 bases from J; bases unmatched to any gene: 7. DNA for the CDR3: TGTGCCAGCAGTACTATGACAGGGGCAACTGAAGCTTTCTTT. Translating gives CASSTMTGATEAFF.

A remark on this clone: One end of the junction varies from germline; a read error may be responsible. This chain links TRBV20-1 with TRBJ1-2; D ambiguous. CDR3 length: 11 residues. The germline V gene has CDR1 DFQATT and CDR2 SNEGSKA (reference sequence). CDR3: CSAEDRIRPIF. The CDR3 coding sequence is TGCAGTGCGGAGGACCGAATACGCCCAATCTTC.

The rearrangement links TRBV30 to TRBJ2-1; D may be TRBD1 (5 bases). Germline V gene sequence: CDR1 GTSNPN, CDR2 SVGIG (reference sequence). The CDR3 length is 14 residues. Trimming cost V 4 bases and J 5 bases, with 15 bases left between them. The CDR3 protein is CAWKKGPLDNEQFF. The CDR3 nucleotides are TGTGCCTGGAAGAAGGGGCCTCTGGACAATGAGCAGTTCTTC. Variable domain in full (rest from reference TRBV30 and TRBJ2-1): SQTIHQWPATLVQPVGSPLSLECTVEGTSNPNLYWYRQAAGRGLQLLFYSVGIGQISSEVPQNLSASRPQDRQFILSSKKLLLSDSGFYLCAWKKGPLDNEQFFGPGTRLTVL.

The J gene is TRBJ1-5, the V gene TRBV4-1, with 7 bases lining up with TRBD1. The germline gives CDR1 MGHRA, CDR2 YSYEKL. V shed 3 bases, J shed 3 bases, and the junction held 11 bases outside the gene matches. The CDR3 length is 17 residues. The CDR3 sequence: CASSQVLTGSYNQPQHF. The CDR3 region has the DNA TGCGCCAGCAGCCAGGTCCTGACAGGGTCGTACAATCAGCCCCAGCATTTT.

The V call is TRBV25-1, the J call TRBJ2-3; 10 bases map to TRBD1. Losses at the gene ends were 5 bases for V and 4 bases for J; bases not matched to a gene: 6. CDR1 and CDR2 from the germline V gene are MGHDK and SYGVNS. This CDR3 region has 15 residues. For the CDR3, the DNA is TGTGCCAGCAGTCGGGACAGGGGACCCTCAGATACGCAGTATTTT. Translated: CASSRDRGPSDTQYF. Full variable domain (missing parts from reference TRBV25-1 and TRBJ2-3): EADIYQTPRYLVIGTGKKITLECSQTMGHDKMYWYQQDPGMELHLIHYSYGVNSTEKGDLSSESTVSRIRTEHFPLTLESARPSHTSQYLCASSRDRGPSDTQYFGPGTRLTVL.

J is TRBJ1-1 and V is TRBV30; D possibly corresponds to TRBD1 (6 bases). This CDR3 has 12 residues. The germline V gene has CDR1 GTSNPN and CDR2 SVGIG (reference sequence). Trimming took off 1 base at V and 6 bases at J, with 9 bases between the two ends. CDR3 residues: CAWSGGRAEAFF. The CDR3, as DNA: TGTGCCTGGAGTGGGGGGCGAGCTGAAGCTTTCTTT.

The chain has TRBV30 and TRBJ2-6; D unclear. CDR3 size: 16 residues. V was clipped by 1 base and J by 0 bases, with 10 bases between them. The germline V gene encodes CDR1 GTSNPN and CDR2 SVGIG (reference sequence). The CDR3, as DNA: TGTGCCTGGAGTGCTGAACGGCTCTCTGGGGCCAACGTCCTGACTTTC. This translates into CAWSAERLSGANVLTF. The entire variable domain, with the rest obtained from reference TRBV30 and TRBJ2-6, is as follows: SQTIHQWPATLVQPVGSPLSLECTVEGTSNPNLYWYRQAAGRGLQLLFYSVGIGQISSEVPQNLSASRPQDRQFILSSKKLLLSDSGFYLCAWSAERLSGANVLTFGAGSRLTVL.

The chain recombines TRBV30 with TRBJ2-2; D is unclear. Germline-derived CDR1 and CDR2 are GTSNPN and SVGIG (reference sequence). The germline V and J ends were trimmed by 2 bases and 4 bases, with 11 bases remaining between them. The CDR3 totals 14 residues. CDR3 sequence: CAWSPLSGTGELFF. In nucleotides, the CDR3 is TGTGCCTGGAGTCCATTGTCGGGCACCGGGGAGCTGTTTTTT.

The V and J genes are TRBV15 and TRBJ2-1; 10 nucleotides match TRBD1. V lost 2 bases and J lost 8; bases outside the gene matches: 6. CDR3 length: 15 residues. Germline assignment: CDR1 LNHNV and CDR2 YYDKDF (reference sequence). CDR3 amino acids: CATSRSGQGRDEQFF. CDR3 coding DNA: TGTGCCACCAGCAGATCGGGACAGGGGCGTGATGAGCAGTTCTTC.